The entry that follows covers one T cell receptor (beta chain) sequence. Its antigen is not known. The data were taken from a study of a mutant IDH1 vaccine in newly diagnosed glioma. Libraries were prepared by immunoSEQ multiplex PCR; TCRdb keeps only in-frame clonotypes and omits some of them. The sample contains about 130,000 clones, roughly 78% of which appear only once. CDR1 and CDR2 from the germline V gene are SGHAT and FQNNGV. V lost 5 bases to trimming and J lost 5 bases, with 4 bases between them. CDR3 length equals 11 residues. Time point in this sample: week 11, during vaccination. Doses comprised 300 ug of mutant IDH1 20-mer peptide each, plus topical imiquimod.

This receptor was taken from a man in his forties with glioma. This rearrangement joins TRBV11-2 to TRBJ2-1; D is uncertain. The material was PBMCs, obtained from a glioma patient whose treatment included an IDH1 peptide vaccine. The CDR3 sequence is CASSLNNEQFF. The CDR3 DNA follows: TGTGCCAGCAGCCTAAACAATGAGCAGTTCTTC.